Only a few counts were recorded for the clone carrying this T cell receptor (beta chain). The sample originates from a study of T-cell reconstitution after alpha-beta-depleted transplantation in children. Unique molecular identifiers were incorporated when the TCRbeta library was constructed. TCRdb reprocessed the PCR reads via MiXCR and lists one record per CDR3 protein. The data show approximately 500,000 distinct CDR3 sequences, with 25% to 30% seen just once and under 45% held by the top ten. This CDR3 region has 16 residues. V lost 1 base, J lost 1 base, and 9 bases lay in between. Germline V gene lookup returns CDR1 KGHDR and CDR2 SFDVKD.

The source was PBMCs, collected before TCRalphabeta/CD19-depleted stem cell transplant. The rearrangement uses TRBV24-1 and TRBJ2-2; D not resolved. This clonotype was sampled from a boy younger than two with Wiskott-Aldrich syndrome, due to receive a stem cell transplant. CDR3 nucleotides: TGTGCCACCAGTGATTTTGATTCGGAGAACACCGGGGAGCTGTTTTTT. The encoded protein is CATSDFDSENTGELFF.